The sequence of this T cell receptor (beta chain) was determined in a study of beta chain features in type 1 diabetes. Whole-study findings and limits: Reads derived from cDNA could over-represent cells showing high TCR expression. Patients with Type 1 diabetes showed moderately but significantly shorter TCRB CDR3s in all four CD4+ subsets.

The authors reverse transcribed all of the isolated RNA, so sequencing captured expressed TCRB transcripts. The study sequenced naive, central memory and regulatory T cell samples to an average of about 3.5 million reads. This table comes from immunoSEQ multiplex PCR, and its TCRdb copy is limited to in-frame clones, with some not included. The repertoire includes 600,000 to 650,000 clones, about 16% of them detected once, and approximately 0.087% sits in the top ten. The CDR3 loop spans 13 amino acids. The germline gives CDR1 SGHRS, CDR2 YFSETQ. Details on this clone: Its antigen is unidentified. The junction does not match germline at one end; this may be a read error.

Sequenced input: naive CD4+ T cells from blood. The TCR sequence derives from a young man in good health. V and J are TRBV5-1 and TRBJ1-4; 7 bases map to TRBD1. CDR3 amino acids: CASSYFPGTDPFF. In DNA, the CDR3 is TGCGCCAGCAGCTACTTCCCCGGGACAGATCCCTTCTTT.